The source of this T cell receptor beta chain is a study of cytomegalovirus exposure and HLA in healthy donors. Overall study findings and caveats: It has been reported that TCR beta sequences accurately predicted the HLA-A and HLA-B alleles of most subjects. Apart from CMV serostatus, no immune exposure information was available. TCR beta V segments were, for the most part, productive about 87% or about 30% of the time in an earlier analysis.

With regard to this clone: Its antigen remains unknown.

Nominal health characterized the donors when sampled, though unrecorded immune exposures were likely. Vbeta (60) and Jbeta (13) primers were used in the PCR. Clones were sequenced by immunoSEQ multiplex PCR, and TCRdb holds only the in-frame ones, with some missing. The sample has around 70,000 clones; under 80% are singletons. The length of the CDR3 is 14 residues. The V and J ends lost 2 bases and 5 bases respectively, with 13 bases between them. Germline CDR1 is WNHNN and CDR2 is SYGVQD (reference sequence). The sequence came from a man aged 55 to 70 in good health and CMV-seropositive. What was sequenced was PBMCs. This chain uses TRBV10-1 with TRBJ2-7; TRBD1 might be the D (6 bases). CDR3 region: CASSEPPGQHEQYF. For the CDR3, the DNA is TGCGCCAGCAGTGAGCCCCCTGGACAGCACGAGCAGTACTTC.